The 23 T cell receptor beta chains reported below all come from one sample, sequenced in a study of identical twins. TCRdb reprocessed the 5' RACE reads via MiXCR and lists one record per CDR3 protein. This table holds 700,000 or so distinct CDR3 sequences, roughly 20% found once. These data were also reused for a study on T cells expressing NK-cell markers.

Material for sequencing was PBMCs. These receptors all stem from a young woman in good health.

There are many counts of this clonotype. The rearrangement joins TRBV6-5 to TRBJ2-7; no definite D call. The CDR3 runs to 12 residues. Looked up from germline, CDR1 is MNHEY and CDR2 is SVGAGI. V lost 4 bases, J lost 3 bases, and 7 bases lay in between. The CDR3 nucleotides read TGTGCCAGCAGTTCCGGGTACTACGAGCAGTACTTC. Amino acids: CASSSGYYEQYF.

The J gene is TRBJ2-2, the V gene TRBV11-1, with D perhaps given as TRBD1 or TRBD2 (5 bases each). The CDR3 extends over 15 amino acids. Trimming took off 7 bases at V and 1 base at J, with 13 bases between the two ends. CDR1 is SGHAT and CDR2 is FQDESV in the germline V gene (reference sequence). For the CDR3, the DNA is TGTGCCAGCATCTCCGGGACGGGGAACACCGGGGAGCTGTTTTTT. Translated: CASISGTGNTGELFF.

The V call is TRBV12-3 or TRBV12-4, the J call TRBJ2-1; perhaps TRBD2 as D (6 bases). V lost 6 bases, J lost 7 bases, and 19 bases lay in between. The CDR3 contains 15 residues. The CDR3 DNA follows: TGTGCCAGCAGACCGACTGGGACTCTCAAGAATGAGCAGTTCTTC. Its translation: CASRPTGTLKNEQFF.

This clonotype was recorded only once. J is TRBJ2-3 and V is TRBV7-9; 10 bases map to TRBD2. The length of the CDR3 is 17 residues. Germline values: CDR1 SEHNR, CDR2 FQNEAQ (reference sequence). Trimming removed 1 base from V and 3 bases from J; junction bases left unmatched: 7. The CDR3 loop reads CASSLGTSGAQTDTQYF. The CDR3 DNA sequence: TGTGCCAGCAGCTTAGGGACTAGCGGAGCCCAGACAGATACGCAGTATTTT.

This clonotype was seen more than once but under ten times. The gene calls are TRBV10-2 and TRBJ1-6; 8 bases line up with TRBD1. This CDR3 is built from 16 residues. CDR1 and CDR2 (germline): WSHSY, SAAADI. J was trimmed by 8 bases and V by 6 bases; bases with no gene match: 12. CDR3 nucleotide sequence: TGCGCCAGCAGGGGACAGGCCGCGGGAGTGGATTCACCCCTCCACTTT. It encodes CASRGQAAGVDSPLHF.

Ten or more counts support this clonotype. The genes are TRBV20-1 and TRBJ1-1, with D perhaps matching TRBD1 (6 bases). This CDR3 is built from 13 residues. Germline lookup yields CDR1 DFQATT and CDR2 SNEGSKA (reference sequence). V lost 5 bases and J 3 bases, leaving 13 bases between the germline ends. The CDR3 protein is CSAPFGGHTEAFF. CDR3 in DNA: TGCAGTGCTCCATTCGGGGGGCACACTGAAGCTTTCTTT.

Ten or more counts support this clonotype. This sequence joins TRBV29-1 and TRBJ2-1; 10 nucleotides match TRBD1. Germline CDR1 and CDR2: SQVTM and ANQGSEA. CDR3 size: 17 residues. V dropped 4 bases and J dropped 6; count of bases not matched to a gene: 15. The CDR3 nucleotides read TGCAGCGTTGGTGGGGCTTCCGGGACAGGGGTATCCAATGAGCAGTTCTTC. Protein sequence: CSVGGASGTGVSNEQFF.

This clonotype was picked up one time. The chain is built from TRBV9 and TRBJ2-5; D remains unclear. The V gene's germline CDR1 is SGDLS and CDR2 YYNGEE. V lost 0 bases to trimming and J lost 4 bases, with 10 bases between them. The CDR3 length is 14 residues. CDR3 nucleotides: TGTGCCAGCAGCGTAGAAATGAAGGGAGAGACCCAGTACTTC. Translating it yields CASSVEMKGETQYF.

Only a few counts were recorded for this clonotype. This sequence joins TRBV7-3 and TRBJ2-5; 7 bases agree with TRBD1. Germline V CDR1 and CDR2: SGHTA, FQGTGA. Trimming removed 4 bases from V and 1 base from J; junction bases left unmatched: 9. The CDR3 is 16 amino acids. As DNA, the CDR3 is TGTGCCAGCAGCTCGGGACAGTCAGGGGGCCAAGAGACCCAGTACTTC. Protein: CASSSGQSGGQETQYF.

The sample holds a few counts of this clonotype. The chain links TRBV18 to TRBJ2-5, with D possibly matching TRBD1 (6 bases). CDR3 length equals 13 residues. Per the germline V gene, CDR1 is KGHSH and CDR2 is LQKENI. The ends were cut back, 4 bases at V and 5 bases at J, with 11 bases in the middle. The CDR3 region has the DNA TGTGCCAGCTCACGCGACAGGACCGAGACCCAGTACTTC. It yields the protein CASSRDRTETQYF.

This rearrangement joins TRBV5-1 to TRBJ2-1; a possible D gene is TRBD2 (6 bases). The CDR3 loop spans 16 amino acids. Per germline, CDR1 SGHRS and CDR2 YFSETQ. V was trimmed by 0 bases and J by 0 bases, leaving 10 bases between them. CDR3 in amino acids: CASSLGGRCSYNEQFF. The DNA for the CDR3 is TGCGCCAGCAGCTTGGGTGGGAGGTGCTCCTACAATGAGCAGTTCTTC. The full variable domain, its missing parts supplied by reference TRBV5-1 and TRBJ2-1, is KAGVTQTPRYLIKTRGQQVTLSCSPISGHRSVSWYQQTPGQGLQFLFEYFSETQRNKGNFPGRFSGRQFSNSRSEMNVSTLELGDSALYLCASSLGGRCSYNEQFFGPGTRLTVL.

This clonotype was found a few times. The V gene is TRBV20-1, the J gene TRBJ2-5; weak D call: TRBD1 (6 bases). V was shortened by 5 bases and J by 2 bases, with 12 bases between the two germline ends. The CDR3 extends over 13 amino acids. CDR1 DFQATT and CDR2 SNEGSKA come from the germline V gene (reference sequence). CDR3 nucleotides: TGCAGTGCTTCCGGACAGAATCAAGAGACCCAGTACTTC. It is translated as CSASGQNQETQYF.

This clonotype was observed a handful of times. The CDR3 DNA sequence: TGTGCCAGCAGTTTTGAAGGGGGGGGCAATCAGCCCCAGCATTTT. It yields the protein CASSFEGGGNQPQHF. The chain employs TRBV27 and TRBJ1-5; the D gene is possibly TRBD1 (6 bases). Trimming removed 3 bases at V and 2 bases at J, with 11 bases between. This CDR3 spans 15 amino acids. Germline V gene data show CDR1 as MNHEY and CDR2 as SMNVEV (reference sequence).

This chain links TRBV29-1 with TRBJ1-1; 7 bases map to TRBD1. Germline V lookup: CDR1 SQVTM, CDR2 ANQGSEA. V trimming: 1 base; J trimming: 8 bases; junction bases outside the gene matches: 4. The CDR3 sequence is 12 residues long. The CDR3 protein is CSVEGMTGEAFF. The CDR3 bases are TGCAGCGTTGAAGGGATGACAGGGGAAGCTTTCTTT.

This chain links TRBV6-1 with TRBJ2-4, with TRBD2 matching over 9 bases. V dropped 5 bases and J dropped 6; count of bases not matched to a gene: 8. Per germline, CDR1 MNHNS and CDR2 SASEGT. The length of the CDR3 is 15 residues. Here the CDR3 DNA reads TGTGCCAGCAGTATAGCGGGAGATTCGCGAAACATTCAGTACTTC. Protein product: CASSIAGDSRNIQYF.

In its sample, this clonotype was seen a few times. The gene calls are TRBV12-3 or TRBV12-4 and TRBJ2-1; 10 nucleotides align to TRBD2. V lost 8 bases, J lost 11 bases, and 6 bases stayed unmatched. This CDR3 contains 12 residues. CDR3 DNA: TGTGCCAGCCTTAGCGGGAGGAACCAGCAGTTCTTC. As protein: CASLSGRNQQFF.

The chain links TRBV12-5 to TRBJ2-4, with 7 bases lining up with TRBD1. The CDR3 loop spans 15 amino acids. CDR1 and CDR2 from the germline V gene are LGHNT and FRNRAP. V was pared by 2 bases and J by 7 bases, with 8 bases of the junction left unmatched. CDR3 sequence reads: CASGLTRTGDNIQYF. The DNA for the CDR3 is TGTGCTAGTGGTTTGACTCGGACAGGCGATAACATTCAGTACTTC. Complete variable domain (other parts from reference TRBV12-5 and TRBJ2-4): DARVTQTPRHKVTEMGQEVTMRCQPILGHNTVFWYRQTMMQGLELLAYFRNRAPLDDSGMPKDRFSAEMPDATLATLKIQPSEPRDSAVYFCASGLTRTGDNIQYFGAGTRLSVL.

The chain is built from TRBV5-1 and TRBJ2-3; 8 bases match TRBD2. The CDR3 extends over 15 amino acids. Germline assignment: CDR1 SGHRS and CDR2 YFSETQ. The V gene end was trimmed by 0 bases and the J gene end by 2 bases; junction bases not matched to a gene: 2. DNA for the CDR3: TGCGCCAGCAGCTTGGTTAGCGGGGTCACAGATACGCAGTATTTT. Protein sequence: CASSLVSGVTDTQYF.

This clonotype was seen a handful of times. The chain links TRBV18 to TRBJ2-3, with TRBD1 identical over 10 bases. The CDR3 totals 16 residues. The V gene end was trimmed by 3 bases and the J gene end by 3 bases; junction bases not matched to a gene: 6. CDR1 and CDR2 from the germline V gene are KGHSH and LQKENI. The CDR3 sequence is CASSPPVGQGTDTQYF. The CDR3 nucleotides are TGTGCCAGCTCACCCCCCGTGGGACAGGGGACAGATACGCAGTATTTT. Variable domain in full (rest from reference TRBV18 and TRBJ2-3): NAGVMQNPRHLVRRRGQEARLRCSPMKGHSHVYWYRQLPEEGLKFMVYLQKENIIDESGMPKERFSAEFPKEGPSILRIQQVVRGDSAAYFCASSPPVGQGTDTQYFGPGTRLTVL.

CDR3 in amino acids: CASSHPDRRQYF. CDR3 sequence (DNA): TGTGCCAGCAGTCACCCAGACAGGAGGCAGTACTTC. The chain employs TRBV12-3 or TRBV12-4 and TRBJ2-7; perhaps TRBD1 as D (6 bases). The length of the CDR3 is 12 residues. Trimming stripped 5 bases from V and 9 bases from J, with 14 bases between.

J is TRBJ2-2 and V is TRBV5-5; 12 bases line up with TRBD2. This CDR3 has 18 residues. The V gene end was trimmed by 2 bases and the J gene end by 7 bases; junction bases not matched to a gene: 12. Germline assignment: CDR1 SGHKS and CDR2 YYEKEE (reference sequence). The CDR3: CASSFASGRAKLSGELFF. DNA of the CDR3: TGTGCCAGCAGCTTTGCTAGCGGGAGGGCCAAGTTGAGCGGGGAGCTGTTTTTT.

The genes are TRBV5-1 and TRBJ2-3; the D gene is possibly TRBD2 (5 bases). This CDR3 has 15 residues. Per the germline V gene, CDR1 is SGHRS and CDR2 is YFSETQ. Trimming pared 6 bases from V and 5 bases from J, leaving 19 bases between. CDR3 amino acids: CASITTPGSIDTQYF. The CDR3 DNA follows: TGCGCCAGCATAACCACTCCGGGGTCTATAGATACGCAGTATTTT.

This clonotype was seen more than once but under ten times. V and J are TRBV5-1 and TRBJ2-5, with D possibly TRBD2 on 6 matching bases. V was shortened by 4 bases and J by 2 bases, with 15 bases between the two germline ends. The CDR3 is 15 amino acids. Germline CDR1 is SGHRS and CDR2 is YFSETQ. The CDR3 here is CASSDPSSGQETQYF. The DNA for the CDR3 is TGCGCCAGCAGCGACCCCAGTAGCGGTCAAGAGACCCAGTACTTC.